This T cell receptor beta chain was retrieved from a study of blood T cell repertoires in COVID-19. Study summary: Acute and convalescent COVID-19 specimens originated in the United States, Italy and Spain. Nucleic acid was either cDNA or gDNA, and it came from T cells, B-cell-depleted T cells, or PBMCs.

Germline assignment: CDR1 SGHTA and CDR2 FQGNSA. V dropped 5 bases and J dropped 4 bases, with 14 bases sitting between them. The CDR3 loop spans 14 amino acids. Authors' processing steps: Nucleated cell counts were estimated from reference gene primer amplification. The protocol was immunoSEQ multiplex PCR, while the TCRdb copy is restricted to in-frame clones and leaves out a portion. That table supplies the V and J calls and clone size; D and trimming were determined from the DNA. The top ten hold just under 20% of the sample, which has 110,000 or so clones, roughly 80% seen once. The receptor was derived from an older woman with acute or convalescent COVID-19. The chain carries TRBV7-2 and TRBJ1-2, with TRBD1 as a possible D gene (5 bases). The sample comprised peripheral blood. The DNA for the CDR3 is TGTGCCAGCAGCCAGACAGCGATTAGCTATGGCTACACCTTC. Its translation: CASSQTAISYGYTF.